This T cell receptor beta chain derives from a study of cytomegalovirus exposure and HLA in healthy donors. For the study at large: T cells numbering about 200 million yielded 95 million to 140 million unique TCR beta sequences in an earlier analysis. Whole-study findings and limits: Most CMV-associated TCR beta chains were later found to appear HLA-restricted. Reports showed the classifier diagnosing cytomegalovirus status with high specificity and sensitivity. A later analysis associated about 18,000 TCR beta sequences with HLA alleles at a 0.05 false discovery rate.

This CDR3 spans 14 amino acids. V lost 5 bases, J lost 6 bases, and 5 bases stayed unmatched. The germline V gene encodes CDR1 MRHNA and CDR2 SNTAGT. A note on this clone: What it recognizes is unknown.

The PCR was carried out with 60 Vbeta primers and 13 Jbeta primers. Measured with immunoSEQ multiplex PCR; TCRdb has only the in-frame clones, and not every one. The table has over 150,000 clones, roughly 76% seen once. The sequenced sample was PBMCs. The gene calls are TRBV6-4 and TRBJ2-2; TRBD1 matches at 8 bases. This TCR came from a male donor in good health and CMV-seronegative. CDR3 in amino acids: CASSPQGAAGELFF. The CDR3 DNA reads as TGTGCCAGCAGTCCCCAGGGGGCGGCCGGGGAGCTGTTTTTT.